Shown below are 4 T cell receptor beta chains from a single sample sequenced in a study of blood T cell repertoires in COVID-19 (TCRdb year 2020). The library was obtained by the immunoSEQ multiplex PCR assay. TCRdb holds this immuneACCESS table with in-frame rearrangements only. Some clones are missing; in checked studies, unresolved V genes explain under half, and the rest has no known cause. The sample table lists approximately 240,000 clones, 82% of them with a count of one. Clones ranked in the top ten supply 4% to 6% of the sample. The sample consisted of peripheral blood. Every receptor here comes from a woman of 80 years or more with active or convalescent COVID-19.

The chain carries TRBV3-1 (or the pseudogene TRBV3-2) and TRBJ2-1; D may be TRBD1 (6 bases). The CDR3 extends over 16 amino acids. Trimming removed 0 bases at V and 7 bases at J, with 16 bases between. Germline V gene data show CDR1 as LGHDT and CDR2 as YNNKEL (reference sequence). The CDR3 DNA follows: TGTGCCAGCAGCCAAGAAGCCCTCCTAACAGGGAATGAGCAGTTCTTC. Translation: CASSQEALLTGNEQFF.

CDR3 loop: CASSLEQGGDGELFF. The CDR3 nucleotides read TGTGCCAGCAGTTTGGAACAGGGTGGGGACGGGGAGCTGTTTTTT. The gene calls are TRBV28 and TRBJ2-2; possibly TRBD1 for D (6 bases). The V gene lost 3 bases and the J gene lost 7 bases, with 15 bases spanning the gap. This CDR3 has 15 residues. Germline CDR1 reads MDHEN; CDR2 reads SYDVKM.

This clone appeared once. The CDR3 spells CASSSRDRAGYTF. The CDR3 region has the DNA TGTGCCAGCAGCAGCCGGGACAGGGCTGGCTACACCTTC. This chain uses TRBV2 with TRBJ1-2, with 9 bases identical to TRBD1. Trimming cost V 6 bases and J 7 bases; bases outside gene matches: 6. The CDR3 runs to 13 residues. Germline V gives CDR1 SNHLY, CDR2 FYNNEI. The whole variable domain, remainder taken from reference TRBV2 and TRBJ1-2, is EPEVTQTPSHQVTQMGQEVILRCVPISNHLYFYWYRQILGQKVEFLVSFYNNEISEKSEIFDDQFSVERPDGSNFTLKIRSTKLEDSAMYFCASSSRDRAGYTFGSGTRLTVV.

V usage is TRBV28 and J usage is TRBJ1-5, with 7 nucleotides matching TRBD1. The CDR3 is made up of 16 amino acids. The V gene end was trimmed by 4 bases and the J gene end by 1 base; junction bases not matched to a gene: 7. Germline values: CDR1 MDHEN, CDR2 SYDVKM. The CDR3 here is CASSSNRGASNQPQHF. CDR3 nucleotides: TGTGCCAGCAGTTCAAACAGGGGAGCCAGCAATCAGCCCCAGCATTTT.